This T cell receptor (beta chain) was recovered during a study of regulatory T cells in long-lasting Graves disease (dated by TCRdb to 2020 to 2022). Concerning the study at large: Patients with newly diagnosed Graves' disease had been on antithyroid drugs for under 3 months. Patients with persistent Graves' disease were compared with patients with newly diagnosed Graves' disease using TCR sequencing and RNA sequencing of peripheral blood. The study was registered as a clinical trial and conducted in China. A total of around 35 samples underwent TCR sequencing: around 13 from persistent and some 20 from newly diagnosed Graves' disease patients.

Per the germline V gene (reference sequence), SEHNR is the CDR1 and FQNEAQ is the CDR2. The CDR3 goes from the cysteine to the phenylalanine over 16 residues. Just CDR3 DNA is preserved here, 48 bases in frame from base 1. Trimming takes 4 bases off V and 0 bases off J; junction bases not matched to a gene: 2. This clonotype was detected ten times or more. The antigen this receptor binds is unknown. Per-nucleotide qualities are absent, and no much larger clonotype sits a single base away. Library creation used multiplex PCR. The instrument given in TCRdb is Illumina HiSeq 4000. TCR beta libraries were built with iRepertoire HTBI primers and Arm-PCR amplification of CDR3 regions. Gel purification was performed on PCR products prior to sequencing. From the authors' description of their analysis: A total of 60 to 80 TRBV and some 15 TRBJ segments were identified across samples and were used for gene usage analysis of CDR3 amino acid clonotypes. Filtered high-quality paired reads were merged into contigs using COPE and FqMerger. Contigs were aligned with BLAST to IMGT TRBV, TRBD and TRBJ reference genes, and CDR3 was defined per IMGT. Any clonotype with a frequency above 0.1% was classified as a highly expanded clone. Shannon entropy served as the measure of repertoire diversity, while the Gini coefficient captured V-J evenness. A clonotype found in more than one individual was treated as public. TCRdb itself trimmed the public reads at Q25 with fastp, ran MiXCR and retained productive beta chains. When rows share a CDR3 protein, they turn into one entry using the most common DNA and genes. These V and J calls rely on TCRdb rather than the paper's analysis. Here the sample has hundreds of thousands of distinct CDR3 sequences; 15% to 20% occur a single time. The ten largest account for roughly 29% of the sample.

This specimen's time point label, interpreted: newly diagnosed GD, antithyroid drugs for less than 3 months. RNA was extracted from PBMCs in TRIzol for both TCR sequencing and RNA sequencing. The diagnosis of Graves' disease was made according to American Thyroid Association guidelines. Patients were recruited from an endocrinology department in Xi'an, China. From each patient, about 8.9 milliliters of peripheral blood was collected into an EDTA anticoagulant tube. Ficoll Paque Plus density gradient separation was used to isolate PBMCs, and no further T cell sorting was done. An Agilent 2100 Bioanalyzer and agarose gel were used to assess RNA quality, and a NanoDrop 2000 was used to measure RNA concentration. The study at large found these results: A larger number of public clonotypes was shared among persistent patients (over 2,500) than among newly diagnosed patients (approximately 930). Lower TCR Shannon entropy and fewer highly expanded clones were observed in persistent Graves' disease patients than in newly diagnosed patients, which suggested clonal expansion. Preferential use of TRBV28, TRBJ1-2 and TRBJ2-5 was observed in persistent disease, whereas TRBV20-1 and TRBJ2-1 were favored in newly diagnosed disease. Sequencing and analysis were restricted to the TCR beta chain. The study examined only peripheral blood because the primary lesion, thyroid tissue, could not be accessed. The authors noted that the small sample size was a limitation that may lower accuracy.

The same sample was also used in a study of T cells in Graves' hyperthyroidism and ophthalmopathy. From the second report: A patient counted as having stable Graves' hyperthyroidism if no progression to ophthalmopathy occurred over 18 months of follow-up. Hyperthyroidism patients were newly diagnosed, had a disease duration of under 2 months, and were aged 18 to 65 years. Any patient with an uncontrolled infection, another autoimmune disease, pregnancy or lactation was excluded. Diagnoses were established on the basis of clinical symptoms, serum thyroxine and TRAb, thyroid ultrasound, and orbital computed tomography. The first round of RT-PCR for the TCR CDR3 was performed with the HTBI primer set and the Qiagen OneStep RT-PCR kit. Most expanded thyroid clonotypes (frequency above 0.001) were also detected in blood, suggesting blood repertoires may reflect thyroid immune responses. In cross-validation, a model built on a 13 V-J signature told ophthalmopathy apart from stable hyperthyroidism with 85% to 90% sensitivity and 81% to 82% specificity, and in testing the same model reached 80%/75%. During validation, the model predicted progression to ophthalmopathy a median of approximately 7 months ahead of onset, with almost 71% sensitivity and 72.22% specificity. A discovery cohort of approximately 97 patients, fewer than 50 with Graves' ophthalmopathy and about 58 with stable Graves' hyperthyroidism, was used to find distinguishing TCR V-J signatures. Whether ophthalmopathy could be predicted prospectively was tested in an independent validation cohort made up of about 18 hyperthyroidism patients plus 17 patients who later progressed to ophthalmopathy. The 85 to 100 discovery patients were divided at random into training and test sets in a 7:3 ratio. Thyroid tissue and blood T-cell repertoires from about six Graves' hyperthyroidism patients were also compared in the study. After blood sampling, hyperthyroidism patients were treated with methimazole at a starting dose of 30 mg daily, and ophthalmopathy patients were treated with high-dose intravenous methylprednisolone. Libraries were constructed in a second round of multiplex PCR, after which size selection and purification were carried out. Libraries were sequenced paired-end with 100 bp reads on an Illumina HiSeq2000. Raw data were processed with SOAPnuke, discarding reads with adapters, uncalled bases, mean Phred below 15, or no exact constant-primer or identifier match. COPE v1.2.5 was used to merge the high-quality paired reads, and each unique nucleotide sequence was defined as a clonotype. Clonotypes were aligned to IMGT TRBV, TRBD and TRBJ reference segments using MiTCR v1.1. Only V-J combinations with frequency above 0.0001, covering about 99% of repertoires, were analysed. The TCS score was defined as F50 (clonal expansion) divided by E x V (chaos), with BLOSUM62-based TCRdist calculated between CDR3 peptides within each V-J. Welch's t-statistics and random forest reduced around 550 V-J features to roughly 13, which were used in a naive Bayes classifier (R e1071). Sample size was not statistically predetermined, and investigators were not blinded to group allocation. The paper describes TCR Vbeta CDR3 sequencing of 135 peripheral blood samples, made up of 43 ophthalmopathy patients, 70 to 75 hyperthyroidism patients and roughly 17 progressor patients.

The TCR comes from a man between 35 and 55 years old with Graves disease. Donor details come from another sample of the same person, matched by shared clones. The V and J segments used are TRBV7-9 and TRBJ2-2; a stretch of 10 junction bases matches TRBD1. This specimen consisted of peripheral blood mononuclear cells (PBMCs), obtained at new diagnosis, from a patient treated with antithyroid drugs. The CDR3 protein is CASSYDRGPNTGELFF. In nucleotide form, the sequence is TGTGCCAGCAGCTACGACAGGGGGCCGAACACCGGGGAGCTGTTTTTT.